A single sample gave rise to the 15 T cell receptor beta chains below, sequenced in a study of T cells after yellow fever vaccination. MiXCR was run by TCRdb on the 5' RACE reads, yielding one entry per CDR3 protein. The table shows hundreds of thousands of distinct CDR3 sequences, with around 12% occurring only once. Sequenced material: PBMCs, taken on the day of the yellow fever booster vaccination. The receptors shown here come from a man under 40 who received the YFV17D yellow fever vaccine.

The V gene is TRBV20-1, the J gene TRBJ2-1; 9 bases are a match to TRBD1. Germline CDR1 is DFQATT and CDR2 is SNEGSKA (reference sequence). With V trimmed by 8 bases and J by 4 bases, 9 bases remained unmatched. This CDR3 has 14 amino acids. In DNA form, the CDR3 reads TGCAGTTTATTCGGGACAGGGAAGTACAATGAGCAGTTCTTC. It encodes CSLFGTGKYNEQFF.

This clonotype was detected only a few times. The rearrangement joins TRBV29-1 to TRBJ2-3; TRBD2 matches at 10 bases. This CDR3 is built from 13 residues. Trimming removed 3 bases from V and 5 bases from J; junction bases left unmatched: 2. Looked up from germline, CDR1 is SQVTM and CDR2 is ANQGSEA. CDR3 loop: CSVEIAGGDTQYF. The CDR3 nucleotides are TGCAGCGTTGAGATAGCGGGAGGAGATACGCAGTATTTT.

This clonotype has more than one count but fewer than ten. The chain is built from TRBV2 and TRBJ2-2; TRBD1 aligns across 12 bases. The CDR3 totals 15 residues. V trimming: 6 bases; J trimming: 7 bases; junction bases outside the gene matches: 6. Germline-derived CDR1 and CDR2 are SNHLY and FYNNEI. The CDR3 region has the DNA TGTGCCAGCAGGGGACAGGGGGCTAAAGTCGGGGAGCTGTTTTTT. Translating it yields CASRGQGAKVGELFF.

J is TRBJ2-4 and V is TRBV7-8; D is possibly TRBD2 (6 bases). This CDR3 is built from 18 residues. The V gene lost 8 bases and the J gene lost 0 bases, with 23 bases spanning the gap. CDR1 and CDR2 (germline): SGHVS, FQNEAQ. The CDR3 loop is CASQKKRVDFLAKNIQYF. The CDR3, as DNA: TGTGCCAGCCAAAAGAAGCGGGTAGACTTCTTAGCCAAAAACATTCAGTACTTC. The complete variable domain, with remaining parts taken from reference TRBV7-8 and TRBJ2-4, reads GAGVSQSPRYKVAKRGQDVALRCDPISGHVSLFWYQQALGQGPEFLTYFQNEAQLDKSGLPSDRFFAERPEGSVSTLKIQRTQQEDSAVYLCASQKKRVDFLAKNIQYFGAGTRLSVL.

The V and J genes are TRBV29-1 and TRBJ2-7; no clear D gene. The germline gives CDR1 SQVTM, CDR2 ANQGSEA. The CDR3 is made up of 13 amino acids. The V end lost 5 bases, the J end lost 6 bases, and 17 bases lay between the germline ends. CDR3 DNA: TGCAGCGTTATAGGACCTCCCGTTCCCGAGCAGTACTTC. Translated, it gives CSVIGPPVPEQYF.

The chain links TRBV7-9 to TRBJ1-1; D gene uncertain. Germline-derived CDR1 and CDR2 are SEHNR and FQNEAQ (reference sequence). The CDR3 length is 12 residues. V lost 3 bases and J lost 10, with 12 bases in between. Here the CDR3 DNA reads TGTGCCAGCAGCTTTGGAGAAGGGCGAGCTTTCTTT. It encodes CASSFGEGRAFF.

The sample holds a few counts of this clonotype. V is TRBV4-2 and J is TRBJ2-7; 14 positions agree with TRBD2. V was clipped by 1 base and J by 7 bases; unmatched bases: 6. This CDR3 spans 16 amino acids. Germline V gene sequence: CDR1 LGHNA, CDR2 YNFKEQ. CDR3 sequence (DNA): TGTGCCAGCAGCCAAGCTGTGGGACTAGCGGGAGTTGAGCAGTACTTC. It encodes CASSQAVGLAGVEQYF.

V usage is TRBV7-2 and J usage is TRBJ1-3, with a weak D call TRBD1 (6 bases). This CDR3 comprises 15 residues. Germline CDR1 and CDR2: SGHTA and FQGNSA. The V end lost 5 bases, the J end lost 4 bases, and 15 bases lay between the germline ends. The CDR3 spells CASSTRGGSGNTIYF. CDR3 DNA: TGTGCCAGCAGCACCCGAGGGGGTTCCGGAAACACCATATATTTT.

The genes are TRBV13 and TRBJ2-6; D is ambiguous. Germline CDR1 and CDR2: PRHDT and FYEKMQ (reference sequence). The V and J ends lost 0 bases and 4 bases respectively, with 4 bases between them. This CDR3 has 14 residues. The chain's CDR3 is CASSLGIGANVLTF. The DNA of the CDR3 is TGTGCCAGCAGCTTAGGGATCGGGGCCAACGTCCTGACTTTC. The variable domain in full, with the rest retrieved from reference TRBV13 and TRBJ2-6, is AAGVIQSPRHLIKEKRETATLKCYPIPRHDTVYWYQQGPGQDPQFLISFYEKMQSDKGSIPDRFSAQQFSDYHSELNMSSLELGDSALYFCASSLGIGANVLTFGAGSRLTVL.

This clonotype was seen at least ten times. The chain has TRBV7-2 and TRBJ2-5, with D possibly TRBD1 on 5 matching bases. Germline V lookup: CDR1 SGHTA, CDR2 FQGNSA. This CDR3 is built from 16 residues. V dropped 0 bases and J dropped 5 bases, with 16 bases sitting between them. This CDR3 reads CASSLALVGGAETQYF. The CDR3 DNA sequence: TGTGCCAGCAGCTTAGCTTTAGTGGGTGGGGCCGAGACCCAGTACTTC. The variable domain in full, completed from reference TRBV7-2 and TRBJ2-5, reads GAGVSQSPSNKVTEKGKDVELRCDPISGHTALYWYRQSLGQGLEFLIYFQGNSAPDKSGLPSDRFSAERTGGSVSTLTIQRTQQEDSAVYLCASSLALVGGAETQYFGPGTRLLVL.

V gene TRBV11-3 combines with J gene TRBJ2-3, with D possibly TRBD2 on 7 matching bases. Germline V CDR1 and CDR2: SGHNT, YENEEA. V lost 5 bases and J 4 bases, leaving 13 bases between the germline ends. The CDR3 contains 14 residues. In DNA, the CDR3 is TGTGCCAGCAGCAAACAGGGAGGGTCAGATACGCAGTATTTT. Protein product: CASSKQGGSDTQYF.

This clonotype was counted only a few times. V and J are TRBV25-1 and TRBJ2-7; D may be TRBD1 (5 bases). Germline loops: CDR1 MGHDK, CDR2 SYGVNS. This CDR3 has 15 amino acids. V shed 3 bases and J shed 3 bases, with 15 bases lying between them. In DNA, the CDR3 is TGTGCCAGCAGTGAGCTCGAGACAGAGATCTACGAGCAGTACTTC. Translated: CASSELETEIYEQYF.

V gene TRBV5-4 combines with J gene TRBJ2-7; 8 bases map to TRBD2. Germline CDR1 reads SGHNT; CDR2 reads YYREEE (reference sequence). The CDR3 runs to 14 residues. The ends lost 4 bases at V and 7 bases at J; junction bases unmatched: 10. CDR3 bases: TGTGCCAGCAGCGCACAAGCGGGAGCGGGGGAGCAGTACTTC. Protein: CASSAQAGAGEQYF.

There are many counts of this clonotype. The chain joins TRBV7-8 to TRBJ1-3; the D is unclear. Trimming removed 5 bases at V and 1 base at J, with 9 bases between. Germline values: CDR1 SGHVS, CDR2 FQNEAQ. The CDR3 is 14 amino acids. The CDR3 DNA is TGTGCCAGCAGCCCGAGGGTTTCTGGAAACACCATATATTTT. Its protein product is CASSPRVSGNTIYF.

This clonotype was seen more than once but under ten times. The CDR3 DNA sequence: TGTGCCAGCAGCCTTAGGGACAGCGCGACCTATGGCTACACCTTC. Translated: CASSLRDSATYGYTF. This chain uses TRBV7-2 with TRBJ1-2; 7 positions match TRBD1. The V gene's germline CDR1 is SGHTA and CDR2 FQGNSA. The CDR3 extends over 15 amino acids. V lost 5 bases, J lost 4 bases, and 10 bases stayed unmatched.